This TCR beta chain was sequenced during a study of CD8 T cells in ankylosing spondylitis. TCRdb recomputed calls from the 5' RACE reads with MiXCR, one row per CDR3 protein. The data contain 200,000 to 250,000 distinct CDR3 sequences, roughly 32% of them seen just once; the ten biggest clones take up about 4%. The junction had 4 bases not matched to a gene; V was cut back by 2 bases and J by 6 bases. The germline V gene has CDR1 SGHDT and CDR2 YYEEEE. The CDR3 covers 14 residues. Study findings and constraints: CD8+ cells made up the disease-linked clones, which were relatively rare in peripheral blood.

As regards this clonotype: Antigen: not known.

Sequences were obtained from blood, either unsorted or a sorted T cell fraction (not recorded which). The chain combines TRBV5-6 with TRBJ2-3, with 9 bases matching TRBD2. This TCR was recovered from a male donor with ankylosing spondylitis or in good health (not recorded which). CDR3: CASSFGAGGDTQYF. The CDR3 DNA reads as TGTGCCAGCAGCTTCGGTGCGGGGGGGGATACGCAGTATTTT. Full variable domain (missing parts from reference TRBV5-6 and TRBJ2-3): DAGVTQSPTHLIKTRGQQVTLRCSPKSGHDTVSWYQQALGQGPQFIFQYYEEEERQRGNFPDRFSGHQFPNYSSELNVNALLLGDSALYLCASSFGAGGDTQYFGPGTRLTVL.